These 18 T cell receptor beta chains came from one sample sequenced in a study of blood T cell repertoires in COVID-19. Clones were sequenced by immunoSEQ multiplex PCR, and TCRdb holds only the in-frame ones, with some missing. Here the sample spans 260,000 or so clones, more than 70% being singletons. Sample: peripheral blood. These receptors all stem from a man older than 75 with acute or convalescent COVID-19.

The gene calls are TRBV6-5 and TRBJ2-3; D gene uncertain. The CDR3 length is 14 residues. Looked up from germline, CDR1 is MNHEY and CDR2 is SVGAGI. V was pared by 5 bases and J by 1 base, with 10 bases between. DNA of the CDR3: TGTGCCAGCAGTCCTGACTCCGGCACAGATACGCAGTATTTT. It translates to CASSPDSGTDTQYF.

J is TRBJ2-3 and V is TRBV5-6; 9 positions agree with TRBD1. The junction had 4 bases not matched to a gene; V was cut back by 0 bases and J by 5 bases. Germline assignment: CDR1 SGHDT and CDR2 YYEEEE. The CDR3 extends over 15 amino acids. The CDR3 reads CASSLEQGAKDTQYF. The CDR3 DNA follows: TGTGCCAGCAGCTTGGAACAGGGGGCGAAAGATACGCAGTATTTT.

The genes are TRBV15 and TRBJ2-7; tentative D call: TRBD2 (7 bases). Germline CDR1 LNHNV, CDR2 YYDKDF (reference sequence). Trimming removed 0 bases from V and 2 bases from J, with 11 bases in between. CDR3 length: 15 amino acids. As DNA, the CDR3 is TGTGCCACCAGCAGAGATCAGGGGACTACCTACGAGCAGTACTTC. Amino acid sequence: CATSRDQGTTYEQYF.

The chain uses TRBV7-9 and TRBJ1-3, with TRBD1 matching over 7 bases. Losses at the gene ends were 1 base for V and 0 bases for J; bases not matched to a gene: 9. This CDR3 has 18 residues. The germline V gene encodes CDR1 SEHNR and CDR2 FQNEAQ (reference sequence). The CDR3 nucleotides are TGTGCCAGCAGCTTAGGCCCCCCCGGGACAGTCTCTGGAAACACCATATATTTT. Its translation: CASSLGPPGTVSGNTIYF.

The gene calls are TRBV5-4 and TRBJ2-2, with TRBD1 identical over 11 bases. The CDR3 is 15 amino acids. Unmatched junction bases numbered 5, after V lost 6 bases and J lost 4 bases. Germline CDR1 is SGHNT and CDR2 is YYREEE (reference sequence). The CDR3 here is CASISGQGATGELFF. As DNA, the CDR3 is TGTGCCAGCATATCTGGACAGGGGGCCACCGGGGAGCTGTTTTTT.

This chain uses TRBV5-4 with TRBJ1-1; 7 positions agree with TRBD1. Looked up from germline, CDR1 is SGHNT and CDR2 is YYREEE (reference sequence). There are 14 residues in the CDR3. After removal of 4 bases from V and 4 bases from J, the junction contained 7 bases not matched to a gene. This chain's CDR3 is CASSRDSLSTEAFF. DNA for the CDR3: TGTGCCAGCAGCCGGGACAGTCTAAGCACTGAAGCTTTCTTT.

The chain couples TRBV3-1 (or the pseudogene TRBV3-2) to TRBJ1-1; possible D gene TRBD1, 6 bases. CDR1 is LGHDT, CDR2 YNNKEL, per germline (reference sequence). CDR3 length: 14 residues. Trimming shortened V by 4 bases and J by 0 bases, and 9 bases separated the two germline ends. The CDR3 coding sequence is TGTGCCAGCAGCCCGGACAGTATGAACACTGAAGCTTTCTTT. Translating gives CASSPDSMNTEAFF.

The CDR3 bases are TGCGCCAGCAGCCGGACTAGCGGGAGGTCACGTAATGAGCAGTTCTTC. Encoded protein: CASSRTSGRSRNEQFF. The rearrangement links TRBV5-1 to TRBJ2-1, with 14 nucleotides matching TRBD2. V lost 4 bases and J lost 7; bases outside the gene matches: 7. From germline, CDR1 is SGHRS and CDR2 YFSETQ. The CDR3 covers 16 residues.

The chain combines TRBV4-2 with TRBJ1-1; the D gene is possibly TRBD1 (6 bases). Trimming cost V 0 bases and J 0 bases, with 14 bases left between them. Germline lookup yields CDR1 LGHNA and CDR2 YNFKEQ. This CDR3 comprises 17 residues. CDR3 nucleotide sequence: TGTGCCAGCAGCCAAGACCTGGGGGCGCGGGTGAACACTGAAGCTTTCTTT. It specifies CASSQDLGARVNTEAFF.

The chain has TRBV7-2 and TRBJ2-7; 10 bases align to TRBD2. J was trimmed by 3 bases and V by 2 bases; bases with no gene match: 1. The CDR3 is made up of 14 amino acids. Germline CDR1 is SGHTA and CDR2 is FQGNSA. CDR3 in DNA: TGTGCCAGCAGCTTACTAGCGGGGGACTACGAGCAGTACTTC. Translation: CASSLLAGDYEQYF.

The genes are TRBV28 and TRBJ2-5, with D unclear. Trimming removed 5 bases at V and 4 bases at J, with 8 bases between. Germline CDR1 reads MDHEN; CDR2 reads SYDVKM. The CDR3 sequence is 12 residues long. The CDR3 DNA follows: TGTGCCAGCAGTGGGCAGCCAGAGACCCAGTACTTC. Translation: CASSGQPETQYF.

The rearrangement joins TRBV27 to TRBJ1-2; tentatively, D is TRBD1 (5 bases). Germline assignment: CDR1 MNHEY and CDR2 SMNVEV (reference sequence). This CDR3 spans 15 amino acids. V dropped 3 bases and J dropped 4 bases, with 15 bases sitting between them. CDR3 sequence (DNA): TGTGCCAGCAGTTTTCTTCCGGACAATCGCTATGGCTACACCTTC. It specifies CASSFLPDNRYGYTF.

The V call is TRBV6-5, the J call TRBJ2-5, with D perhaps matching TRBD1 (5 bases). V shed 6 bases and J shed 2 bases, with 10 bases lying between them. There are 13 residues in the CDR3. The germline gives CDR1 MNHEY, CDR2 SVGAGI. The CDR3 region has the DNA TGTGCCAGCAGGACAGCGCCTCAAGAGACCCAGTACTTC. This encodes CASRTAPQETQYF.

The chain carries TRBV11-2 and TRBJ2-1, with D possibly matching TRBD1 (5 bases). Germline-derived CDR1 and CDR2 are SGHAT and FQNNGV. Trimming removed 5 bases from V and 3 bases from J, with 8 bases in between. The CDR3 spans 13 residues. The CDR3 bases are TGTGCCAGCAGCCAGACAGTCTACAATGAGCAGTTCTTC. Protein product: CASSQTVYNEQFF.

This chain connects TRBV5-1 to TRBJ1-2; the D gene is possibly TRBD1 (6 bases). CDR1 is SGHRS, CDR2 YFSETQ, per germline. The CDR3 length is 14 residues. With 0 bases removed from V and 8 bases from J, the gap between germline ends came to 14 bases. In DNA form, the CDR3 reads TGCGCCAGCAGCTTGGGGTCAGGGGAGTTCGGCTACACCTTC. It is translated as CASSLGSGEFGYTF.

The rearrangement links TRBV19 to TRBJ1-2; D is unresolved. CDR3 length: 14 amino acids. Germline-derived CDR1 and CDR2 are LNHDA and SQIVND (reference sequence). V lost 3 bases and J 4 bases, leaving 12 bases between the germline ends. In nucleotides, the CDR3 is TGTGCCAGTAGTATCGGTCCCGAGGTCTATGGCTACACCTTC. As protein: CASSIGPEVYGYTF.

The genes are TRBV2 and TRBJ1-6; 11 bases are shared with TRBD1. The CDR3 sequence is 15 residues long. V gave up 6 bases and J gave up 8 bases; unmatched junction bases: 6. Germline V CDR1 and CDR2: SNHLY, FYNNEI. The CDR3 loop reads CASRPRTGGDSPLHF. Here the CDR3 DNA reads TGTGCCAGCAGGCCACGGACAGGGGGCGATTCACCCCTCCACTTT.

This clone has only one observation. The chain has TRBV6-6 and TRBJ2-2; D unresolved. V dropped 7 bases and J dropped 9 bases, with 18 bases sitting between them. The CDR3 consists of 14 residues. Germline V gene lookup returns CDR1 MNHNY and CDR2 SVGAGI (reference sequence). CDR3 region: CASKNREVFRELFF. The CDR3 nucleotides are TGTGCCAGCAAAAATCGTGAGGTGTTCAGGGAGCTGTTTTTT.